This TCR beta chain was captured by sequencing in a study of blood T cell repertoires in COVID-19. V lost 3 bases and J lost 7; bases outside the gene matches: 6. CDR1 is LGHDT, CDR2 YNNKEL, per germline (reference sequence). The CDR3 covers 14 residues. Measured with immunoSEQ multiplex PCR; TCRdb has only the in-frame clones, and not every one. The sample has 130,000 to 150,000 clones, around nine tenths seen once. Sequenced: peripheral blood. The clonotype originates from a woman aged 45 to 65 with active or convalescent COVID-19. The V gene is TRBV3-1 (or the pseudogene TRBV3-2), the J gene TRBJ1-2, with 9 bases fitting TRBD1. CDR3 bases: TGTGCCAGCAGCCAGAACAGGGGGCTGGGTGGCTACACCTTC. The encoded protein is CASSQNRGLGGYTF.